A selection of T cell receptor beta chains follows, all from one sample in a study of identical twins. In TCRdb, the 5' RACE reads were re-called with MiXCR into one record per CDR3 protein. The data show over 200,000 distinct CDR3 sequences, approximately 10% seen once. The material sequenced was memory T cells sorted from blood. Every receptor here comes from a man aged 45 to 65 in good health. CDR3s include the opening cysteine and the closing phenylalanine or tryptophan. Each record gives: D gene, clone size, V gene, J gene, CDR3 DNA, CDR3 protein. The D gene is left open where the match is weak. The size of a clone is reported for some rows only, either as once, few or many, or as a class for expanded clones.

>-|few|TRBV4-2|TRBJ1-6
TGTGCCAGCAGCCAAGATCTAGGGTACAGCTCCTATAATTCACCCCTCCACTTT
CASSQDLGYSSYNSPLHF
>-|few|TRBV13|TRBJ2-7
TGTGCCAGCAGCTTAGTGGCCTCCAGCTCCTACGAGCAGTACTTC
CASSLVASSSYEQYF
>TRBD2|-|TRBV29-1|TRBJ2-7
TGCAGCGTTGACTGGGCGGGAGGGGCCAACGAGCAGTACTTC
CSVDWAGGANEQYF
>TRBD2|few|TRBV3-1|TRBJ2-5
TGTGCCAGCAGCCAAGGGACTAGAGAGACCCAGTACTTC
CASSQGTRETQYF
>TRBD1|few|TRBV18|TRBJ2-1
TGTGCCAGCTCCCCGGGACAGGGGCGCTTCAATGAGCAGTTCTTC
CASSPGQGRFNEQFF
>-|many|TRBV7-9|TRBJ1-5
TGTGCCAGCAGCTTAGATGGAGGGGGCAATCAGCCCCAGCATTTT
CASSLDGGGNQPQHF
>-|many|TRBV7-2|TRBJ1-6
TGTGCCAGCAGCTTACGTAGCAATTCACCCCTCCACTTT
CASSLRSNSPLHF
>-|-|TRBV5-8|TRBJ2-1
TGTGCCAGCAGCTCCCCACCGGGACGGTATAACAATGAGCAGTTCTTC
CASSSPPGRYNNEQFF
>TRBD1|many|TRBV6-1|TRBJ1-5
TGTGCCAGCAGCCCGGACAGGGGGATTATACAGCCCCAGCATTTT
CASSPDRGIIQPQHF
>TRBD1|few|TRBV20-1|TRBJ2-5
TGCAGTGCGACCGGGACAGGGAGAGAGACCCAGTACTTC
CSATGTGRETQYF
>TRBD2|few|TRBV4-3|TRBJ2-1
TGCGCCAGCAGCCAAGAAGGTAGCGGGGGAGGTAATGAGCAGTTCTTC
CASSQEGSGGGNEQFF
>-|-|TRBV4-1|TRBJ2-2
TGCGCCAGCAGCCAACGCACCGCCCAGAACACCGGGGAGCTGTTTTTT
CASSQRTAQNTGELFF
>-|-|TRBV7-2|TRBJ1-5
TGTGCCAGCAGCTTAGTAGGCAGGGACAATCAGCCCCAGCATTTT
CASSLVGRDNQPQHF
>-|once|TRBV6-5|TRBJ1-2
TGTGCCAGCAGTTACTCGAAAGGCGGGGGTGGCTACACCTTC
CASSYSKGGGGYTF
>-|few|TRBV20-1|TRBJ2-1
TGCAGTGCTAGAGATTTCGGCGTGAGCTCCTACAATGAGCAGTTCTTC
CSARDFGVSSYNEQFF
>TRBD1|many|TRBV5-5|TRBJ2-7
TGTGCCAGCAGCATATCCGGGACAGCCGAGCAGTACTTC
CASSISGTAEQYF
>-|few|TRBV10-3|TRBJ2-1
TGTGCCATCACCTCCCGGGACGATCCCTACAATGAGCAGTTCTTC
CAITSRDDPYNEQFF
>-|few|TRBV5-1|TRBJ2-1
TGCGCCAGCAGCTTGCAAGTCAGCCCCAATGAGCAGTTCTTC
CASSLQVSPNEQFF
>TRBD2|-|TRBV2|TRBJ2-1
TGTGCCAGCAGGGCTAATAGCGGGAGGGCCAACAATGAGCAGTTCTTC
CASRANSGRANNEQFF
>TRBD2|many|TRBV7-2|TRBJ2-1
TGTGCCAGCAGCTTAGGGGACTATAACAATGAGCAGTTCTTC
CASSLGDYNNEQFF
>-|few|TRBV30|TRBJ2-2
TGTGCCCGAGGGAGGCCCGGGGAGCTGTTTTTT
CARGRPGELFF
>TRBD2|few|TRBV7-9|TRBJ2-2
TGTGCCAGCAGCCAGAGACTAGCGGGACTGAACACCGGGGAGCTGTTTTTT
CASSQRLAGLNTGELFF